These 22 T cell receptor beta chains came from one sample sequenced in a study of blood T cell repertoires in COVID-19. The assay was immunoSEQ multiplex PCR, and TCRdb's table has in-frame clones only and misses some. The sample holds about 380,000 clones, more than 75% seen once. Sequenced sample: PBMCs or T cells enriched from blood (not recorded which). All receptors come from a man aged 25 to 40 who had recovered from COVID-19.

This CDR3 reads CASSITGVRNEQFF. The CDR3 DNA is TGTGCCAGTAGCATTACGGGAGTTAGGAATGAGCAGTTCTTC. The V call is TRBV19, the J call TRBJ2-1; tentative D call: TRBD2 (6 bases). The germline V and J ends were trimmed by 6 bases and 7 bases, with 16 bases remaining between them. The CDR3 has 14 amino acids. Germline CDR1 is LNHDA and CDR2 is SQIVND (reference sequence).

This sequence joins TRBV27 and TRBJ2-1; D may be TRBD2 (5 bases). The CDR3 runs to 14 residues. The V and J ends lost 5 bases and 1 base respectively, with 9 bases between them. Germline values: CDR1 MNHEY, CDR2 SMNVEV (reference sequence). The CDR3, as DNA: TGTGCCAGCAGTGCGTGGGAGTCCTACAATGAGCAGTTCTTC. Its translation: CASSAWESYNEQFF.

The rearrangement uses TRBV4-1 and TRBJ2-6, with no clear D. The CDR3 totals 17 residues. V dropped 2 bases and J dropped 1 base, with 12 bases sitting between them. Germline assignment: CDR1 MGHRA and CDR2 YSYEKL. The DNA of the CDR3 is TGCGCCAGCAGCCAATCAGTCATTTTTTCTGGGGCCAACGTCCTGACTTTC. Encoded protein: CASSQSVIFSGANVLTF.

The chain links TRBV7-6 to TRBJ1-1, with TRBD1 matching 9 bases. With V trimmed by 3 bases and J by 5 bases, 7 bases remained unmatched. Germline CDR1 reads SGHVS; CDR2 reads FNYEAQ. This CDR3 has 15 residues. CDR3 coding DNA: TGTGCCAGCAGCTTGGGACAGGGTTGGGGAACTGAAGCTTTCTTT. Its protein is CASSLGQGWGTEAFF.

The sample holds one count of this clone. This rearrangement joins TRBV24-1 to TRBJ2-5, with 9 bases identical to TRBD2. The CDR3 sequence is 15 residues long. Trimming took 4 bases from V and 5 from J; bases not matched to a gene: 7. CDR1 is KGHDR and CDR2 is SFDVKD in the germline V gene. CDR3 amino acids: CATSDLSGGRETQYF. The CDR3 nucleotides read TGTGCCACCAGTGACCTAAGCGGGGGGCGGGAGACCCAGTACTTC.

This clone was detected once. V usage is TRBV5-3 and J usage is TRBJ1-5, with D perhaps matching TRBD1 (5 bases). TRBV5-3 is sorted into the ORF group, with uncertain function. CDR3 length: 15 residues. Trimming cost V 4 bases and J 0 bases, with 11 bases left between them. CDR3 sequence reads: CARSKGSVSNQPQHF. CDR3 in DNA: TGTGCCAGAAGCAAGGGGTCTGTTAGCAATCAGCCCCAGCATTTT.

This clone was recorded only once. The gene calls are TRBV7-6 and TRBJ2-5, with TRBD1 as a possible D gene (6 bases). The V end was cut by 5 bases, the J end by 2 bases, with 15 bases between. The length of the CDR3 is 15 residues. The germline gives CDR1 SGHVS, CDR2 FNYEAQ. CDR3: CASSPNPGQQETQYF. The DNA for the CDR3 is TGTGCCAGCAGCCCTAACCCTGGACAGCAAGAGACCCAGTACTTC.

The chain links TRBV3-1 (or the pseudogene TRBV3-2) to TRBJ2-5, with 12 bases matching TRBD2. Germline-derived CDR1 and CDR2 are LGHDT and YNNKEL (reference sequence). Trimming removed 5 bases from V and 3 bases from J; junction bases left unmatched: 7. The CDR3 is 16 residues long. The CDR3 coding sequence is TGTGCCAGCAGCGCGCTTCGGACTAGCGGGGAAGAGACCCAGTACTTC. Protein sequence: CASSALRTSGEETQYF.

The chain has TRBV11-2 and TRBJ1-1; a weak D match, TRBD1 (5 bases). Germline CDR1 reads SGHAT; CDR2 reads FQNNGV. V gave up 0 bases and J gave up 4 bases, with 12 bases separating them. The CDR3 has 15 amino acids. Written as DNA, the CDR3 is TGTGCCAGCAGCTTAGATTGGGGGGTTGGCACTGAAGCTTTCTTT. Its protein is CASSLDWGVGTEAFF.

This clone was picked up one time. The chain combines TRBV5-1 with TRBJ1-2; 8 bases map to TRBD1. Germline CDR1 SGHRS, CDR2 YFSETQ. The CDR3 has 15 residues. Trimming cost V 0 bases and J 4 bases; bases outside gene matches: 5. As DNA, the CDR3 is TGCGCCAGCAGCTTGGGGGCGACAGGGGCCTATGGCTACACCTTC. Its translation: CASSLGATGAYGYTF. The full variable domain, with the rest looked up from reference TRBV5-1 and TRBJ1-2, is KAGVTQTPRYLIKTRGQQVTLSCSPISGHRSVSWYQQTPGQGLQFLFEYFSETQRNKGNFPGRFSGRQFSNSRSEMNVSTLELGDSALYLCASSLGATGAYGYTFGSGTRLTVV.

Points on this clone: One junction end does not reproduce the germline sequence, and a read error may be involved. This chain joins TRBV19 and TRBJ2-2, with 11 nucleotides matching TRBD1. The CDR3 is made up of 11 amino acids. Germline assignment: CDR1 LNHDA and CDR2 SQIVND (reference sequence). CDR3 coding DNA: TGTGCCAGTAAGGGACAGGGGGGGCTGTTTTTT. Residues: CASKGQGGLFF. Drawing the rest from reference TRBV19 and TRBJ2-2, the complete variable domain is DGGITQSPKYLFRKEGQNVTLSCEQNLNHDAMYWYRQDPGQGLRLIYYSQIVNDFQKGDIAEGYSVSREKKESFPLTVTSAQKNPTAFYLCASKGQGGLFFGEGSRLTVL.

This CDR3 reads CSASYGGTEAFF. The CDR3 DNA follows: TGCAGTGCTAGTTACGGCGGAACTGAAGCTTTCTTT. This rearrangement joins TRBV20-1 to TRBJ1-1, with no clear D. Trimming took off 3 bases at V and 5 bases at J, with 10 bases between the two ends. Germline CDR1 is DFQATT and CDR2 is SNEGSKA (reference sequence). This CDR3 comprises 12 residues.

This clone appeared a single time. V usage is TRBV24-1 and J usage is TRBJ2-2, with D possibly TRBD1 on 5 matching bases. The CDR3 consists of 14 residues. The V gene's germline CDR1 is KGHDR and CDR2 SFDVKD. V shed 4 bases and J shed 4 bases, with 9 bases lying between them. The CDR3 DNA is TGTGCCACCAGTGAGGGGCCGGGCACCGGGGAGCTGTTTTTT. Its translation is CATSEGPGTGELFF.

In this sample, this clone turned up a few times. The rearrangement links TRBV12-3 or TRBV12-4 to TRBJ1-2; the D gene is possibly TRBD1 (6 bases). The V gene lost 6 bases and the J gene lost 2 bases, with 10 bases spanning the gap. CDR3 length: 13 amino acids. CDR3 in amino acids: CASSRGGNYGYTF. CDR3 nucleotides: TGTGCCAGCAGCCGCGGGGGCAACTATGGCTACACCTTC.

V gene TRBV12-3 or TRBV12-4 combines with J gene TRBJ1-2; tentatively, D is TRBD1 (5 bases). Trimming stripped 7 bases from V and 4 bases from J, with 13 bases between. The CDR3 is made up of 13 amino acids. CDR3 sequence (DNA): TGTGCCAGCAAACCAGGGAGGAGCTATGGCTACACCTTC. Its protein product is CASKPGRSYGYTF.

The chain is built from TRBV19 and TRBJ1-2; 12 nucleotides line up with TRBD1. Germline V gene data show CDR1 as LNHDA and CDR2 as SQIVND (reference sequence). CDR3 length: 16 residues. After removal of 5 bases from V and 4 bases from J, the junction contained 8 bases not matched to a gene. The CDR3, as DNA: TGTGCCAGTAGTGGGGACAGGGGGCTTGGTTCCTATGGCTACACCTTC. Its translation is CASSGDRGLGSYGYTF. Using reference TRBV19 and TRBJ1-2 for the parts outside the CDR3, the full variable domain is DGGITQSPKYLFRKEGQNVTLSCEQNLNHDAMYWYRQDPGQGLRLIYYSQIVNDFQKGDIAEGYSVSREKKESFPLTVTSAQKNPTAFYLCASSGDRGLGSYGYTFGSGTRLTVV.

The CDR3, as DNA: TGTGCCACCACAGGGGAGCACGGTGAAAAACTGTTTTTT. Translated, it gives CATTGEHGEKLFF. V gene TRBV12-3 or TRBV12-4 combines with J gene TRBJ1-4; TRBD1 matches at 7 bases. The V and J ends lost 10 bases and 7 bases, in that order; junction bases with no gene match: 9. The CDR3 loop spans 13 amino acids.

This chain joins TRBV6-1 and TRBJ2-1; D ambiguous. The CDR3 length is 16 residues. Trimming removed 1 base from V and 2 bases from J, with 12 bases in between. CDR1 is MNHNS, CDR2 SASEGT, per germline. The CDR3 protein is CASSEGGRGTYNEQFF. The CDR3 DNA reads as TGTGCCAGCAGTGAAGGTGGCAGAGGAACCTACAATGAGCAGTTCTTC.

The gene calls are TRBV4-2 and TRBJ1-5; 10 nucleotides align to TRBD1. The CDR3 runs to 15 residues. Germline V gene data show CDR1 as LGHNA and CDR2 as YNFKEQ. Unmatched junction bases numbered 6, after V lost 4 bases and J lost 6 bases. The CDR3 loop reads CASSRMTGGGQPQHF. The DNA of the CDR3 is TGTGCCAGCAGCCGTATGACAGGGGGCGGTCAGCCCCAGCATTTT.

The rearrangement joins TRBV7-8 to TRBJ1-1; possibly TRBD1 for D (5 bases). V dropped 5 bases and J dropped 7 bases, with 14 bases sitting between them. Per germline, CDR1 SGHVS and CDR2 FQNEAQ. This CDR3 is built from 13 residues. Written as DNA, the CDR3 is TGTGCCAGCAGCGCGGGGCAGTGGAGTGAAGCTTTCTTT. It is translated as CASSAGQWSEAFF.

CDR3 residues: CASSPGTMETQYF. DNA for the CDR3: TGCGCCAGCAGCCCCGGGACTATGGAGACCCAGTACTTC. The V call is TRBV5-1, the J call TRBJ2-5; TRBD2 matches at 7 bases. The CDR3 totals 13 residues. CDR1 and CDR2 (germline): SGHRS, YFSETQ. V dropped 4 bases and J dropped 5; count of bases not matched to a gene: 5.

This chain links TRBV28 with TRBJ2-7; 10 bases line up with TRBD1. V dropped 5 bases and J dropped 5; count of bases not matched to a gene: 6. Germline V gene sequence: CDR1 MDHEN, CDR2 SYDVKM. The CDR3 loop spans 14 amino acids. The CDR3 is CASSPTGGVNEQYF. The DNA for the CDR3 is TGTGCCAGCAGTCCGACAGGGGGCGTAAACGAGCAGTACTTC.